The 23 T cell receptor beta chains below come from one sample, sequenced in a study of beta chain features in type 1 diabetes. cDNA synthesis used the whole RNA isolate, giving expressed TCRB sequences. Profiled with immunoSEQ multiplex PCR; TCRdb holds only in-frame clones, not every one. Here the sample spans about 360,000 clones, approximately 12% being singletons. The specimen was naive CD4+ T cells from blood. The receptor source for this set is a man aged 18-30 years in good health.

The V gene is TRBV28, the J gene TRBJ2-2; TRBD2 might be the D (6 bases). Per the germline V gene, CDR1 is MDHEN and CDR2 is SYDVKM. This CDR3 region has 15 residues. With 6 bases removed from V and 5 bases from J, the gap between germline ends came to 16 bases. The CDR3 DNA reads TGTGCCAGCAGACAAAACGGGAGAGGGACCGGGGAGCTGTTTTTT. Residues: CASRQNGRGTGELFF.

This clone was seen just once. The gene calls are TRBV5-6 and TRBJ1-5; D possibly corresponds to TRBD1 (6 bases). The germline CDR1 and CDR2 sequences are SGHDT and YYEEEE. Trimming pared 0 bases from V and 2 bases from J, leaving 12 bases between. The CDR3 contains 16 residues. The CDR3: CASSLGMAGGNQPQHF. The CDR3 DNA reads TGTGCCAGCAGCTTGGGGATGGCAGGGGGCAATCAGCCCCAGCATTTT. Full variable domain (outside the CDR3, taken from reference TRBV5-6 and TRBJ1-5): DAGVTQSPTHLIKTRGQQVTLRCSPKSGHDTVSWYQQALGQGPQFIFQYYEEEERQRGNFPDRFSGHQFPNYSSELNVNALLLGDSALYLCASSLGMAGGNQPQHFGDGTRLSIL.

This chain connects TRBV7-9 to TRBJ1-6, with 7 bases lining up with TRBD1. This CDR3 spans 14 amino acids. Germline CDR1 and CDR2: SEHNR and FQNEAQ (reference sequence). After removal of 5 bases from V and 9 bases from J, the junction contained 7 bases not matched to a gene. The CDR3 protein is CASSRQGDGSPLHF. The CDR3 DNA is TGTGCCAGCAGCCGACAGGGTGACGGTTCACCCCTCCACTTT.

This rearrangement joins TRBV27 to TRBJ2-7, with D possibly being TRBD1 (7 bases). This CDR3 comprises 14 residues. Trimming took 5 bases from V and 2 from J, leaving 13 bases between them. Germline CDR1 is MNHEY and CDR2 is SMNVEV (reference sequence). This CDR3 is CASSQDRTTYEQYF. The DNA of the CDR3 is TGTGCCAGCAGTCAGGACAGGACTACCTACGAGCAGTACTTC.

This clone was picked up a small number of times. One junction end does not reproduce the germline sequence, and a read error may be involved. The V call is TRBV7-7, the J call TRBJ2-3; maybe TRBD1 (5 bases). CDR3 length equals 14 residues. Germline V gene data show CDR1 as SSHAT and CDR2 as FNYEAQ (reference sequence). CDR3 region: CASSLTTATDTQYF. CDR3 in DNA: TGTGCTAGCAGCTTAACGACAGCCACAGATACGCAGTATTTT. Full variable domain (outside the CDR3, taken from reference TRBV7-7 and TRBJ2-3): GAGVSQSPRYKVTKRGQDVTLRCDPISSHATLYWYQQALGQGPEFLTYFNYEAQPDKSGLPSDRFSAERPEGSISTLTIQRTEQRDSAMYRCASSLTTATDTQYFGPGTRLTVL.

There are a few counts of this clone. Here the CDR3 reads CAWSWAQGVFATNEKLFF. The CDR3 DNA is TGTGCCTGGAGTTGGGCACAGGGGGTCTTTGCAACTAATGAAAAACTGTTTTTT. The V and J genes are TRBV30 and TRBJ1-4; 8 bases are a match to TRBD1. This CDR3 comprises 18 residues. The V segment lost 2 bases and the J segment 0 bases; nucleotides outside the gene matches: 11. CDR1 is GTSNPN, CDR2 SVGIG, per germline (reference sequence).

V and J are TRBV11-3 and TRBJ2-2; the D gene is possibly TRBD1 (5 bases). The CDR3 length is 18 residues. Germline loops: CDR1 SGHNT, CDR2 YENEEA. V was cut by 3 bases and J by 6 bases, with 23 bases left in between. The CDR3 loop reads CASSFSPARVSVAGELFF. CDR3 DNA: TGTGCCAGCAGCTTCTCGCCCGCCAGGGTCTCGGTGGCCGGGGAGCTGTTTTTT.

V and J are TRBV9 and TRBJ2-5, with a tentative D call TRBD2 (6 bases). CDR1 is SGDLS, CDR2 YYNGEE, per germline. The CDR3 runs to 13 residues. The V end lost 4 bases, the J end lost 5 bases, and 12 bases lay between the germline ends. This CDR3 reads CASSPGGGETQYF. The CDR3 DNA sequence: TGTGCCAGCAGCCCCGGGGGAGGCGAGACCCAGTACTTC.

The chain couples TRBV19 to TRBJ2-7, with TRBD1 as a possible D gene (7 bases). Looked up from germline, CDR1 is LNHDA and CDR2 is SQIVND (reference sequence). Trimming took off 10 bases at V and 5 bases at J, with 21 bases between the two ends. This CDR3 has 14 residues. Written as DNA, the CDR3 is TGTGCCACCTCACTGCAGGGGGGCCTTCACGAGCAGTACTTC. Amino acid sequence: CATSLQGGLHEQYF.

The chain has TRBV18 and TRBJ1-1, with D possibly being TRBD1 (5 bases). V was shortened by 6 bases and J by 1 base, with 12 bases between the two germline ends. The CDR3 runs 14 residues. Germline V gene data show CDR1 as KGHSH and CDR2 as LQKENI. CDR3 coding DNA: TGTGCCAGCTCCCCTGGGACTTCGAACACTGAAGCTTTCTTT. It yields the protein CASSPGTSNTEAFF. The variable domain in full, completed from reference TRBV18 and TRBJ1-1, reads NAGVMQNPRHLVRRRGQEARLRCSPMKGHSHVYWYRQLPEEGLKFMVYLQKENIIDESGMPKERFSAEFPKEGPSILRIQQVVRGDSAAYFCASSPGTSNTEAFFGQGTRLTVV.

This chain connects TRBV6-5 to TRBJ2-2; 12 bases fit TRBD1. The junction had 5 bases not matched to a gene; V was cut back by 5 bases and J by 7 bases. The V gene's germline CDR1 is MNHEY and CDR2 SVGAGI. CDR3 length: 15 amino acids. The CDR3 is CASSPGTGGLGELFF. CDR3 coding DNA: TGTGCCAGCAGTCCCGGGACAGGGGGCCTCGGGGAGCTGTTTTTT.

This clone appeared a few times. The V and J genes are TRBV7-2 and TRBJ2-5; D gene uncertain. V was trimmed by 5 bases and J by 2 bases, leaving 15 bases between them. Per germline, CDR1 SGHTA and CDR2 FQGNSA. The length of the CDR3 is 15 residues. The CDR3 protein is CASSRRIARQETQYF. Written as DNA, the CDR3 is TGTGCCAGCAGCCGACGAATTGCGAGGCAAGAGACCCAGTACTTC.

The chain employs TRBV10-3 and TRBJ2-5; 7 bases align to TRBD2. Germline loops: CDR1 ENHRY, CDR2 SYGVKD. V was clipped by 2 bases and J by 3 bases; unmatched bases: 6. The CDR3 sequence is 15 residues long. The CDR3 spells CAISEGGGGKETQYF. The DNA for the CDR3 is TGTGCCATCAGTGAGGGTGGCGGGGGAAAAGAGACCCAGTACTTC.

This clone was detected a few times. CDR3 coding DNA: TGTGCCAGCAGCTCCCGGACAGGGGATAACACTGAAGCTTTCTTT. It specifies CASSSRTGDNTEAFF. This rearrangement joins TRBV9 to TRBJ1-1, with 9 bases aligning to TRBD1. Trimming took 4 bases from V and 2 from J; bases not matched to a gene: 6. There are 15 residues in the CDR3. Germline V CDR1 and CDR2: SGDLS, YYNGEE.

V and J are TRBV5-1 and TRBJ1-1; maybe TRBD1 (5 bases). Trimming cost V 6 bases and J 3 bases, with 18 bases left between them. Germline V CDR1 and CDR2: SGHRS, YFSETQ. The CDR3 covers 15 residues. CDR3 sequence: CASKNQGAEDTEAFF. In nucleotides, the CDR3 is TGCGCCAGCAAAAATCAAGGGGCCGAGGACACTGAAGCTTTCTTT.

The V call is TRBV30, the J call TRBJ2-7, with 9 bases fitting TRBD1. In germline, CDR1 is GTSNPN, CDR2 SVGIG (reference sequence). The V gene end was trimmed by 4 bases and the J gene end by 6 bases; junction bases not matched to a gene: 10. The CDR3 consists of 14 residues. CDR3 in amino acids: CAWTTGQGSSEQYF. The DNA of the CDR3 is TGTGCCTGGACCACCGGACAGGGGTCTAGCGAGCAGTACTTC. Looking up the rest from reference TRBV30 and TRBJ2-7 gives the full variable domain: SQTIHQWPATLVQPVGSPLSLECTVEGTSNPNLYWYRQAAGRGLQLLFYSVGIGQISSEVPQNLSASRPQDRQFILSSKKLLLSDSGFYLCAWTTGQGSSEQYFGPGTRLTVT.

The chain uses TRBV29-1 and TRBJ1-1; D possibly corresponds to TRBD1 (6 bases). With 7 bases removed from V and 1 base from J, the gap between germline ends came to 13 bases. This CDR3 is 13 amino acids long. Germline CDR1 reads SQVTM; CDR2 reads ANQGSEA. The CDR3 loop is CSAPGQENTEAFF. The DNA for the CDR3 is TGCAGCGCTCCGGGACAAGAGAACACTGAAGCTTTCTTT.

The CDR3 sequence is CSSAGQVAQPQHF. The CDR3 region has the DNA TGTTCCTCAGCGGGACAGGTCGCACAGCCCCAGCATTTT. This rearrangement joins TRBV6-1 to TRBJ1-5, with 8 bases matching TRBD1. The CDR3 contains 13 residues. Germline V CDR1 and CDR2: MNHNS, SASEGT.

The V gene is TRBV7-2, the J gene TRBJ2-3; 8 nucleotides agree with TRBD2. After removal of 4 bases from V and 1 base from J, the junction contained 4 bases not matched to a gene. Germline V gives CDR1 SGHTA, CDR2 FQGNSA. This CDR3 region has 15 residues. This CDR3 is CASSWRGEGTDTQYF. The DNA of the CDR3 is TGTGCCAGCAGCTGGCGGGGGGAGGGCACAGATACGCAGTATTTT.

The chain is built from TRBV5-6 and TRBJ1-6; the D gene is possibly TRBD1 (6 bases). Germline CDR1 and CDR2: SGHDT and YYEEEE. The CDR3 has 16 residues. V was trimmed by 3 bases and J by 4 bases, leaving 14 bases between them. CDR3 nucleotides: TGTGCCAGCAGCTCCGGCCCTGGACAGTATAATTCACCCCTCCACTTT. Residues: CASSSGPGQYNSPLHF.

This clone was picked up a small number of times. Here the CDR3 DNA reads TGTGCCACCAGCAGAGATCCCGGGAGAGGCTACGAGCAGTACTTC. Translation: CATSRDPGRGYEQYF. V gene TRBV15 combines with J gene TRBJ2-7; perhaps TRBD2 as D (6 bases). V was shortened by 0 bases and J by 3 bases, with 12 bases between the two germline ends. The CDR3 is made up of 15 amino acids. Germline CDR1 and CDR2: LNHNV and YYDKDF (reference sequence).

CDR3 region: CASSLGPTGYYEQYF. The CDR3 coding sequence is TGTGCCAGCAGCTTAGGTCCGACAGGTTACTACGAGCAGTACTTC. J is TRBJ2-7 and V is TRBV7-2; D might be TRBD1 (6 bases). CDR3 length: 15 residues. Germline CDR1 SGHTA, CDR2 FQGNSA. V was cut by 1 base and J by 3 bases, with 13 bases left in between.

The V gene is TRBV6-6, the J gene TRBJ2-5; 7 nucleotides line up with TRBD1. Germline V CDR1 and CDR2: MNHNY, SVGAGI (reference sequence). The CDR3 covers 15 residues. Trimming removed 6 bases from V and 0 bases from J; junction bases left unmatched: 7. The CDR3 here is CASRSTGKYQETQYF. In DNA, the CDR3 is TGTGCCAGCAGGTCGACAGGGAAGTACCAAGAGACCCAGTACTTC.